This T cell receptor (beta chain) was recovered during a study of blood T cell repertoires in COVID-19. At the level of the study: Collection of acute and convalescent COVID-19 samples took place in the United States, Italy and Spain.

Repertoires were generated with immunoSEQ multiplex PCR, while TCRdb's copy carries only in-frame clones and drops some. The sample records approximately 220,000 clones, 80% to 90% being singletons. Two negative PCRs, clearance, or symptom resolution had been documented for recovered Cohort 3 donors. The V segment lost 1 base and the J segment 5 bases; nucleotides outside the gene matches: 7. The CDR3 length is 16 residues. Germline V gene lookup returns CDR1 SGDLS and CDR2 YYNGEE. The chain employs TRBV9 and TRBJ2-1; TRBD1 agrees at 9 bases. This receptor was taken from a man in his thirties or forties who had recovered from COVID-19. Sequencing was performed on PBMCs or T cells enriched from blood (not recorded which). The CDR3: CASSVLTGTGNNEQFF. The CDR3 nucleotides read TGTGCCAGCAGCGTACTAACCGGGACAGGGAACAATGAGCAGTTCTTC.